The 3 T cell receptor beta chains reported below all come from one sample, sequenced in a study of vaccination effects on CD4 cells after COVID-19. Clones were read by immunoSEQ multiplex PCR, and TCRdb kept only the in-frame ones, dropping some. This table has about 55,000 clones, around 68% appearing once. After expansion with viral peptide pools in the ViraFEST assay, antigen-specific CD4+ T cells were sequenced. Cells that had been cultured for 9 to 10 days were the source of isolated CD4+ T cells. Previously uninfected by SARS-CoV-2, the vaccine recipients also showed negative nucleocapsid antibodies. For these TCRs, the target antigens are not known. The sequencing used CD4+ T cells from PBMCs cultured with SARS-CoV-2 spike peptides, collected before COVID-19 vaccination. The receptors were gathered from a human donor who received a COVID-19 vaccine.

The CDR3 loop reads CASSSIGSGYGYTF. The CDR3 nucleotides read TGTGCCAGCAGTAGCATAGGGTCAGGCTATGGCTACACCTTC. The chain couples TRBV27 to TRBJ1-2; D gene unclear. The CDR3 runs 14 residues. In germline, CDR1 is MNHEY, CDR2 SMNVEV (reference sequence). The V and J ends lost 5 bases and 4 bases respectively, with 14 bases between them.

The chain carries TRBV7-2 and TRBJ2-5; weak D call: TRBD2 (5 bases). The CDR3 is 14 amino acids. The germline CDR1 and CDR2 sequences are SGHTA and FQGNSA. V was cut by 1 base and J by 5 bases, with 11 bases left in between. The CDR3 is CASSLGGKRETQYF. Written as DNA, the CDR3 is TGTGCCAGCAGCTTAGGAGGGAAGAGGGAGACCCAGTACTTC.

The V call is TRBV3-1 (or the pseudogene TRBV3-2), the J call TRBJ1-1; maybe TRBD1 (5 bases). The CDR3 covers 15 residues. Germline V gene lookup returns CDR1 LGHDT and CDR2 YNNKEL (reference sequence). V shed 1 base and J shed 0 bases, with 9 bases lying between them. The CDR3 sequence is CASSQGGNMNTEAFF. The CDR3, as DNA: TGTGCCAGCAGCCAAGGGGGGAATATGAACACTGAAGCTTTCTTT.